This T cell receptor beta chain comes out of a study of metastatic and nonmetastatic thyroid tumors. Across the study: From malignant and benign thyroid patients, repertoires in blood and in tumor or nodule tissue were compared. General study points: When malignant thyroid tumors were compared with benign nodules, TCR beta diversity was reportedly significantly higher in the malignant tumors. This held in both blood and tumor samples.

Nobody among the patients had been given any treatment before thyroid surgery. Authors' analysis steps: The study's classifier, a distant-metastasis tool for papillary thyroid cancer, was built using CDR3 differences across clinicopathological groups. TCRdb re-called clones from the PCR reads using MiXCR. In this record, the V and J calls reflect TCRdb's handling and not the investigators' own analysis. Among 9,000 to 9,500 clones listed, about 30% were seen once. About this clone itself: The antigen is not known.

V shed 0 bases, J shed 3 bases, and the junction held 6 bases outside the gene matches. The CDR3 has 17 amino acids. The germline V gene has CDR1 GTSNPN and CDR2 SVGIG (reference sequence). This chain links TRBV30 with TRBJ2-7, with 15 bases identical to TRBD2. Input material: tumor tissue. The origin of this receptor is a female donor with papillary thyroid cancer or a benign thyroid nodule (not recorded which). Some clones in this sample may be carry-over from other donors' samples. CDR3 in DNA: TGTGCCTGGAGTGTGAGAGGACTAGCGGGAGGGCTCTACGAGCAGTACTTC. This sequence encodes CAWSVRGLAGGLYEQYF.